The entry below gives a single TCR beta chain sequence along with its context. The sample comes from a study of blood T cell repertoires in COVID-19. Study-level background: The United States, Italy and Spain were the sources of the acute and convalescent COVID-19 samples. PBMCs, B-cell-depleted T cells, or T cells provided the cDNA or gDNA that made up the material.

CDR1 is SGHKS and CDR2 is YYEKEE in the germline V gene (reference sequence). The germline V and J ends were trimmed by 5 bases and 6 bases, with 13 bases remaining between them. This CDR3 region has 13 residues. Clones were sequenced by immunoSEQ multiplex PCR, and TCRdb holds only the in-frame ones, with some missing. The table shows some 150,000 clones, with 88% occurring only once. This receptor was obtained from a human donor in a cohort sampled during active COVID-19. Sample: peripheral blood. The chain carries TRBV5-5 and TRBJ2-3; D remains ambiguous. CDR3 amino acids: CASRESPGDTQYF. Here the CDR3 DNA reads TGTGCCAGCAGGGAGTCACCCGGGGATACGCAGTATTTT.